These T cell receptor beta chains were read from a single sample in a study of cytomegalovirus exposure and HLA in healthy donors. Here immunoSEQ multiplex PCR was the method, and the copy in TCRdb shows in-frame clones only, minus some. The data contain about 160,000 clones, less than 80% of them singletons. Source material: PBMCs. Receptor source: a man aged 40-55 years in good health and CMV-seronegative. CDR3s include the opening cysteine and the closing phenylalanine or tryptophan. A D gene is named only where the DNA matches it firmly. Clone size is stated in some rows and not others, as once, few, many or a class when expanded.

v_gene,j_gene,abundance,d_gene,CDR3nt,CDR3aa
TRBV9,TRBJ1-3,-,TRBD1,TGTGCCAGCAGCGCTCAGGGGGTCTCTGGAAACACCATATATTTT,CASSAQGVSGNTIYF
TRBV13,TRBJ2-2,-,-,TGTGCCAGCAGCAAACAGGGTAGGGTGCTGTTTTTT,CASSKQGRVLFF
TRBV7-8,TRBJ2-6,few,TRBD1,TGTGCCAGCAGCCCCTTTGACAGGGCTGGGGCCAACGTCCTGACTTTC,CASSPFDRAGANVLTF
TRBV28,TRBJ1-5,-,-,TGTGCCAGCACCCCAGGGAATCAGCCCCAGCATTTT,CASTPGNQPQHF
TRBV19,TRBJ1-5,-,TRBD1,TGTGCCAGTAGTATAGCGTTGGGAACAGGGGGTCAGCCCCAGCATTTT,CASSIALGTGGQPQHF
TRBV27,TRBJ2-7,-,TRBD1,TGTGCCAGCAGTCCTCGACCGGCGGACAGGACCTACGAGCAGTACTTC,CASSPRPADRTYEQYF
TRBV9,TRBJ2-2,-,-,TGTGCCAGCAGCGCCATTTACGGGGGTTCAAACACCGGGGAGCTGTTTTTT,CASSAIYGGSNTGELFF
TRBV7-3,TRBJ2-3,-,TRBD2,TGTGCCAGCAGCTTAACGTCTAGCGGGGCTAGCACAGATACGCAGTATTTT,CASSLTSSGASTDTQYF
TRBV2,TRBJ1-5,once,TRBD1,TGTGCCAGCAATCTTAGACAGGGTGGTCAGCCCCAGCATTTT,CASNLRQGGQPQHF
TRBV5-1,TRBJ1-2,once,-,TGCGCCAGCAGCTTGGACAGGGCCGGCTACACCTTC,CASSLDRAGYTF
TRBV19,TRBJ2-1,-,-,TGTGCCAGTAGTATCGGCGGAGCGAGTTTCAATGAGCAGTTCTTC,CASSIGGASFNEQFF
TRBV7-3,TRBJ2-3,-,-,TGTGCCAGCAGCTTAGGTCAAGGGGTAGATACGCAGTATTTT,CASSLGQGVDTQYF